The source of this T cell receptor beta chain is a study of blood T cell repertoires in COVID-19 (dated by TCRdb to the early 2020s). Describing the broader study: Samples covering the acute and convalescent phases of COVID-19 were provided by collaborators in the United States, Italy and Spain. The material from the prospective study consisted of cDNA or gDNA derived from T cells, B-cell-depleted T cells, or PBMCs. A de-identified subject ID, COVID-19 status, age in years and sex were almost always included in the sample metadata. Where available, HLA class I and class II types were obtained from metadata supplied by the sample provider rather than from assay-based typing. Subjects who had been exposed to COVID-19, were actively infected with it, or had recovered from it provided the deeply sampled blood TCRbeta repertoires that made up the dataset. The repertoires were released in a freely available public database intended as a resource for research on the immune response to SARS-CoV-2. Samples were obtained from the ongoing ImmuneRACE study (first 160 participants) and from roughly 1,300 subjects provided by 6 global collaborators.

TCRbeta CDR3 regions were amplified from genomic DNA using the immunoSEQ Assay, a bias-controlled multiplex PCR. The paper's data handling went like this. The number of nucleated cells in each sample was estimated from the amplification of reference gene primers within the assay. Sequence reads were collapsed and filtered to measure the absolute abundance of every unique TCRbeta CDR3 rearrangement. Productive Simpson clonality was computed per sample as the square root of Simpson's diversity index over productive rearrangements. TCRdb limited this immuneACCESS table to in-frame rearrangements with V and J called. A share of clones is missing; checked studies link under half to unresolved V genes, and the rest is unexplained. V, J and clone size derive from that table, while D and trimming were established from the DNA sequence. The sample table holds 350,000 to 500,000 clones, of which 88% were seen once. 1.4% to 1.5% of the sample belongs to the ten largest clones.

Participants in the prospective study were enrolled through a virtual design, were aged about 18 to 89 years, and lived in 20 to 30 United States geographic areas. To assign participants to cohorts, the prospective study relied on clinical history that participants themselves reported in a screening survey and a study questionnaire. Exposed participants were defined as having been in contact with someone with a PCR-confirmed or clinician-diagnosed COVID-19 case within 2 weeks of study entry. In the prospective study, mobile phlebotomists collected whole blood, serum and a nasopharyngeal or oropharyngeal swab from each participant. Over a roughly 2-month period, participants in the prospective study had the option of providing additional blood draws and questionnaires. Blood samples from the prospective study were shipped frozen or at room temperature prior to DNA extraction. Overall study outcomes, separate from this receptor: The quantity of clinical and demographic metadata differed by source and by participant and was supplied without curation.

As to this clone: Its specific antigen is unknown. Within one base of it there is no much larger clone, and no base qualities were kept.

V has 4 bases trimmed and J has 7 bases trimmed; junction bases matching no gene number 8. The CDR3 runs 14 amino acids, cysteine and phenylalanine included. CDR3 DNA only is kept here, 42 bases in frame from base 1. CDR1 and CDR2 are drawn from the germline V gene: SGHAT, FQNNGV. The sequence was collected from a woman under 30 who had been exposed to COVID-19. The V and J genes are TRBV11-2 and TRBJ1-1, with 8 bases matching TRBD1. The specimen was PBMCs or T cells enriched from blood (not recorded which). Read as DNA, the sequence is TGTGCCAGCAGCTCCGACAGGGGCGGAGGTGAAGCTTTCTTT. This sequence encodes CASSSDRGGGEAFF.